The 29 T cell receptor beta chains in this list originate from one sample, sequenced in a study of blood T cells in healthy people across ages. Through a sample-barcoded 5' primer and a J-beta primer mix, a second PCR was run for 7 to 11 cycles. TCRdb reprocessed the 5' RACE reads with MiXCR, giving one entry per CDR3 protein. This sample carries about 1 million distinct CDR3 sequences, approximately 25% of them seen once, and the ten largest clones take approximately 0.71%. Separately, the same data were catalogued under a study of T cells of mothers and their children.

Source material: blood. The receptor source for this set is a girl aged 2-15 years in good health.

This clonotype was detected a few times. The J gene is TRBJ1-5, the V gene TRBV4-2; 7 bases are a match to TRBD1. In germline, CDR1 is LGHNA, CDR2 YNFKEQ. The CDR3 extends over 15 amino acids. The trim removed 0 bases at V and 7 bases at J, leaving 6 bases unmatched. As DNA, the CDR3 is TGTGCCAGCAGCCAAGACGGGACAGATGGACAGCCCCAGCATTTT. It yields the protein CASSQDGTDGQPQHF.

The chain has TRBV20-1 and TRBJ2-5; D is perhaps TRBD2 (5 bases). The germline gives CDR1 DFQATT, CDR2 SNEGSKA (reference sequence). CDR3 size: 12 residues. V lost 2 bases and J lost 5, with 9 bases in between. The chain's CDR3 is CSARPAGETQYF. The CDR3 nucleotides read TGCAGTGCTAGACCGGCGGGTGAGACCCAGTACTTC.

This clonotype was counted a few times. This rearrangement joins TRBV29-1 to TRBJ2-4; no clear D gene. V gave up 6 bases and J gave up 1 base, with 10 bases separating them. The germline V gene has CDR1 SQVTM and CDR2 ANQGSEA. This CDR3 has 13 amino acids. The CDR3 DNA is TGCAGCGTGTGGGGTGTTGCCAAAAACATTCAGTACTTC. Its protein is CSVWGVAKNIQYF.

This rearrangement joins TRBV29-1 to TRBJ2-3, with 7 bases lining up with TRBD1. The length of the CDR3 is 14 residues. Germline values: CDR1 SQVTM, CDR2 ANQGSEA. The J segment lost 2 bases and the V segment lost 7 bases, leaving 9 bases of the junction unmatched. The CDR3 DNA sequence: TGCAGCGCCCTTGGACAGGTGGACACAGATACGCAGTATTTT. Its translation is CSALGQVDTDTQYF.

This rearrangement joins TRBV11-2 to TRBJ1-1; TRBD1 agrees at 8 bases. This CDR3 region has 16 residues. Germline V gene lookup returns CDR1 SGHAT and CDR2 FQNNGV. V gave up 5 bases and J gave up 4 bases; unmatched junction bases: 12. The CDR3 DNA is TGTGCCAGCAGCCCAGGGACCTTCACAGGGGGCACTGAAGCTTTCTTT. Translating gives CASSPGTFTGGTEAFF.

This clonotype appeared many times. The V call is TRBV5-6, the J call TRBJ2-1, with TRBD1 as a possible D gene (5 bases). CDR3 length equals 13 residues. Trimming removed 1 base at V and 9 bases at J, with 11 bases between. Germline CDR1 SGHDT, CDR2 YYEEEE. CDR3 DNA: TGTGCCAGCAGCTTGTACCAGGGCGGTGAGCAGTTCTTC. Its translation is CASSLYQGGEQFF.

The chain combines TRBV6-5 with TRBJ2-5, with D possibly being TRBD1 (7 bases). The tail of the sequence fits TRBJ2-7 better, so the J call may be wrong. Germline V gives CDR1 MNHEY, CDR2 SVGAGI. The CDR3 extends over 13 amino acids. The CDR3: CASHAGGSYEQYF. DNA of the CDR3: TGTGCCAGCCACGCAGGGGGGTCCTACGAGCAGTACTTC.

This clonotype was found a few times. The V and J genes are TRBV29-1 and TRBJ1-3; weak D call: TRBD1 (6 bases). Per the germline V gene, CDR1 is SQVTM and CDR2 is ANQGSEA. The ends were cut back, 5 bases at V and 4 bases at J, with 9 bases in the middle. CDR3 size: 12 residues. CDR3 protein: CSVRRGGNTIYF. The CDR3 DNA sequence: TGCAGCGTTCGCAGGGGAGGAAACACCATATATTTT.

The rearrangement joins TRBV10-3 to TRBJ2-3, with 8 bases matching TRBD2. From germline, CDR1 is ENHRY and CDR2 SYGVKD. There are 16 residues in the CDR3. Unmatched junction bases numbered 10, after V lost 6 bases and J lost 2 bases. CDR3 coding DNA: TGTGCCATCAGCCTTCCCCCGGGAGGGTCCACAGATACGCAGTATTTT. Protein: CAISLPPGGSTDTQYF.

The rearrangement links TRBV27 to TRBJ1-2; D possibly corresponds to TRBD1 (5 bases). The CDR3 has 13 amino acids. Trimming took off 6 bases at V and 12 bases at J, with 20 bases between the two ends. Germline values: CDR1 MNHEY, CDR2 SMNVEV (reference sequence). CDR3: CASSPLGSRDHTF. The CDR3 DNA sequence: TGTGCCAGCAGCCCTCTCGGCAGCCGGGACCACACCTTC.

Ten or more counts support this clonotype. CDR3 DNA: TGTGCCAGCAGCTTAGGGAGCGCCTACGAGCAGTACTTC. It yields the protein CASSLGSAYEQYF. J is TRBJ2-7 and V is TRBV7-8; D gene uncertain. In germline, CDR1 is SGHVS, CDR2 FQNEAQ. This CDR3 is built from 13 residues. The ends were cut back, 1 base at V and 2 bases at J, with 6 bases in the middle.

This clonotype was observed a few times. This sequence joins TRBV7-9 and TRBJ2-5; TRBD2 matches 14 bases. The J call may be mistaken, given a closer DNA end match to TRBJ2-1. This CDR3 spans 17 amino acids. Germline V lookup: CDR1 SEHNR, CDR2 FQNEAQ (reference sequence). The CDR3 loop reads CASSSPGLAGGLIEQFF. CDR3 in DNA: TGTGCCAGCAGCTCCCCAGGACTAGCGGGAGGATTGATTGAGCAGTTCTTC.

This clonotype was seen only a few times. The J gene is TRBJ2-5, the V gene TRBV12-5; the match to TRBD1 covers 7 bases. V lost 5 bases, J lost 2 bases, and 17 bases stayed unmatched. CDR3 length: 18 residues. Germline V gene sequence: CDR1 LGHNT, CDR2 FRNRAP. CDR3 loop: CASGPNGKGQIKQETQYF. In nucleotides, the CDR3 is TGTGCTAGTGGTCCGAACGGAAAGGGACAGATCAAACAAGAGACCCAGTACTTC. The whole variable domain, filled in from reference TRBV12-5 and TRBJ2-5, reads DARVTQTPRHKVTEMGQEVTMRCQPILGHNTVFWYRQTMMQGLELLAYFRNRAPLDDSGMPKDRFSAEMPDATLATLKIQPSEPRDSAVYFCASGPNGKGQIKQETQYFGPGTRLLVL.

V is TRBV10-3 and J is TRBJ2-1; maybe TRBD2 (6 bases). CDR1 and CDR2 from the germline V gene are ENHRY and SYGVKD. V was shortened by 6 bases and J by 2 bases, with 14 bases between the two germline ends. CDR3 length: 15 amino acids. The CDR3 here is CAISTAAGTYNEQFF. CDR3 in DNA: TGTGCCATCAGCACCGCGGCGGGAACCTACAATGAGCAGTTCTTC.

The V call is TRBV6-2 or TRBV6-3, the J call TRBJ2-1, with 11 bases aligning to TRBD2. This CDR3 has 15 residues. Germline loops: CDR1 MNHEY, CDR2 SVGEGT. Trimming cost V 7 bases and J 3 bases; bases outside gene matches: 5. CDR3 loop: CASTLLAGVYNEQFF. CDR3 bases: TGTGCCAGCACCCTACTAGCGGGGGTCTACAATGAGCAGTTCTTC.

In its sample, this clonotype was seen a few times. The rearrangement uses TRBV12-3 or TRBV12-4 and TRBJ2-5, with a weak D call TRBD2 (6 bases). The J call could be wrong; TRBJ2-1 is a better fit for the DNA end. This CDR3 has 15 residues. The chain's CDR3 is CASSPGTDISDEQFF. The CDR3 coding sequence is TGTGCCAGCAGCCCGGGGACTGACATAAGCGATGAGCAGTTCTTC.

The chain couples TRBV4-1 to TRBJ2-7; 13 positions match TRBD2. With 3 bases clipped from V and 2 bases from J, the junction kept 7 bases outside the gene matches. CDR1 MGHRA and CDR2 YSYEKL come from the germline V gene. The CDR3 covers 17 residues. The CDR3 spells CASSHPSGTSGTYEQYF. CDR3 DNA sequence: TGCGCCAGCAGCCACCCAAGCGGGACTAGCGGGACCTACGAGCAGTACTTC.

This clonotype appeared a few times. V gene TRBV6-1 combines with J gene TRBJ2-7, with D maybe TRBD1 (5 bases). Trimming removed 7 bases from V and 2 bases from J, with 12 bases in between. This CDR3 comprises 13 residues. Germline CDR1 reads MNHNS; CDR2 reads SASEGT. CDR3 DNA sequence: TGTGCCAGCATTATGACAGCAACCTACGAGCAGTACTTC. Amino acids: CASIMTATYEQYF.

The rearrangement links TRBV4-1 to TRBJ1-5; TRBD1 aligns across 7 bases. The CDR3 extends over 18 amino acids. V was pared by 0 bases and J by 3 bases, with 11 bases of the junction left unmatched. Germline CDR1 reads MGHRA; CDR2 reads YSYEKL. The CDR3 is CASSQDAGTVTFNQPQHF. In DNA form, the CDR3 reads TGCGCCAGCAGCCAAGATGCAGGGACAGTGACGTTCAATCAGCCCCAGCATTTT.

This clonotype was counted between two and nine times. The rearrangement joins TRBV24-1 to TRBJ2-5; 14 nucleotides agree with TRBD2. With the DNA end fitting TRBJ2-1 better, the J assignment may be wrong. Germline CDR1 and CDR2: KGHDR and SFDVKD. CDR3 length equals 16 residues. Here the CDR3 DNA reads TGTGCCACCAGTGCTCTTGAGACTAGCGGGGGGGATGAGCAGTTCTTC. It codes for CATSALETSGGDEQFF.

V and J are TRBV29-1 and TRBJ1-2; D remains unclear. This CDR3 has 13 residues. V lost 6 bases and J lost 0, with 11 bases in between. CDR1 and CDR2 from the germline V gene are SQVTM and ANQGSEA. The CDR3 coding sequence is TGCAGCGTGCCCGCGGATACTAACTATGGCTACACCTTC. Residues: CSVPADTNYGYTF.

This rearrangement joins TRBV7-2 to TRBJ2-1, with TRBD2 as a possible D gene (6 bases). This CDR3 region has 14 residues. V was clipped by 2 bases and J by 6 bases, with 11 bases between them. CDR1 is SGHTA, CDR2 FQGNSA, per germline. CDR3 nucleotide sequence: TGTGCCAGCAGCTTATGGGACTTCTCCAATGAGCAGTTCTTC. Translated: CASSLWDFSNEQFF. The variable domain in full, completed from reference TRBV7-2 and TRBJ2-1, reads GAGVSQSPSNKVTEKGKDVELRCDPISGHTALYWYRQSLGQGLEFLIYFQGNSAPDKSGLPSDRFSAERTGGSVSTLTIQRTQQEDSAVYLCASSLWDFSNEQFFGPGTRLTVL.

The genes are TRBV7-6 and TRBJ1-5, with D tentatively TRBD1 (6 bases). There are 14 residues in the CDR3. CDR1 and CDR2 (germline): SGHVS, FNYEAQ. V lost 1 base and J lost 7, with 11 bases in between. CDR3 protein: CASSLGLGGQPQHF. The DNA of the CDR3 is TGTGCCAGCAGCTTAGGCCTAGGGGGACAGCCCCAGCATTTT.

This clonotype was detected only a few times. V usage is TRBV25-1 and J usage is TRBJ2-5; 10 bases are a match to TRBD1. The J call may not be correct, given that the DNA end is closer to TRBJ2-1. Looked up from germline, CDR1 is MGHDK and CDR2 is SYGVNS. CDR3 length equals 14 residues. CDR3 amino acids: CASSIAGTGVEQFF. In DNA, the CDR3 is TGTGCCAGCAGTATCGCCGGGACAGGGGTCGAGCAGTTCTTC.

J is TRBJ2-2 and V is TRBV12-3 or TRBV12-4, with a tentative D call TRBD2 (6 bases). CDR3 length equals 16 residues. The V gene lost 3 bases and the J gene lost 5 bases, with 16 bases spanning the gap. The CDR3 here is CASSFYPGEGTGELFF. As DNA, the CDR3 is TGTGCCAGCAGTTTTTACCCGGGAGAAGGAACCGGGGAGCTGTTTTTT.

V and J are TRBV15 and TRBJ2-6; no firm D call. Germline V lookup: CDR1 LNHNV, CDR2 YYDKDF (reference sequence). Trimming took off 4 bases at V and 0 bases at J, with 7 bases between the two ends. The length of the CDR3 is 15 residues. The CDR3 nucleotides are TGTGCCACCAGCATCGTAGGCTCTGGGGCCAACGTCCTGACTTTC. It codes for CATSIVGSGANVLTF.

The rearrangement uses TRBV10-3 and TRBJ1-5; D might be TRBD1 (5 bases). With 4 bases removed from V and 5 bases from J, the gap between germline ends came to 12 bases. The CDR3 contains 14 residues. Germline-derived CDR1 and CDR2 are ENHRY and SYGVKD. This CDR3 reads CAISGGDGDQPQHF. CDR3 bases: TGTGCCATCAGTGGAGGGGATGGGGATCAGCCCCAGCATTTT.

There are a few counts of this clonotype. The chain is built from TRBV6-5 and TRBJ1-4; D unclear. Germline V gene data show CDR1 as MNHEY and CDR2 as SVGAGI. CDR3 size: 13 residues. Trimming took 4 bases from V and 6 from J, leaving 9 bases between them. CDR3 coding DNA: TGTGCCAGCAGTTGGGAACCTGATGAAAAACTGTTTTTT. Its protein product is CASSWEPDEKLFF.

The genes are TRBV6-5 and TRBJ2-5, with TRBD2 matching over 9 bases. J gave up 3 bases and V 6 bases, and 8 bases lay outside the gene matches. Per germline, CDR1 MNHEY and CDR2 SVGAGI. This CDR3 contains 15 residues. The CDR3 nucleotides are TGTGCCAGCAGGGATAGCGGGAGTGGCGAAGAGACCCAGTACTTC. Its translation: CASRDSGSGEETQYF.